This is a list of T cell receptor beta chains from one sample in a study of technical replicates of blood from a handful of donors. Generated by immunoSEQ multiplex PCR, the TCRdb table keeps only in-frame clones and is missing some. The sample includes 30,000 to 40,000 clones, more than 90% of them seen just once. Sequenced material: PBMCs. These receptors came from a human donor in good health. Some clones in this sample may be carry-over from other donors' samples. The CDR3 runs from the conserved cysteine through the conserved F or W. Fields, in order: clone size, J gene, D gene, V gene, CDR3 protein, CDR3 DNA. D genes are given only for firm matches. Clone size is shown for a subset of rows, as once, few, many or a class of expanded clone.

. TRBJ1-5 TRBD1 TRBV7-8 CASSPDRGSPQHF TGTGCCAGCAGCCCGGACAGGGGGTCGCCCCAGCATTTT
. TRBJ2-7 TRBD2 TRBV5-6 CASSFTQGVSGRAYEQYF TGTGCCAGCAGCTTTACCCAGGGAGTAAGCGGGAGGGCCTACGAGCAGTACTTC
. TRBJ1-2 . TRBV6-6 CASSYTTGLGYGYTF TGTGCCAGCAGTTACACCACAGGGTTAGGCTATGGCTACACCTTC
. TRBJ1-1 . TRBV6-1 CASTFGQKNTEAFF TGTGCCAGCACCTTTGGACAGAAGAACACTGAAGCTTTCTTT
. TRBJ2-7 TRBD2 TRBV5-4 CASSVVPGGQYEQYF TGTGCCAGCAGCGTCGTACCGGGGGGGCAATACGAGCAGTACTTC
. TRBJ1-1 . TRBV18 CASSEGMNTEAFF TGTGCCAGCTCAGAGGGAATGAACACTGAAGCTTTCTTT
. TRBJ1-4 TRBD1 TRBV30 CAWSRQGTNEKLFF TGTGCCTGGAGTAGACAGGGGACTAATGAAAAACTGTTTTTT
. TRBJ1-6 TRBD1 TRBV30 CAWSQGQGNSPLHF TGTGCCTGGAGTCAAGGACAGGGAAATTCACCCCTCCACTTT
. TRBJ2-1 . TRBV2 CASSDPGAAGRSYNEQFF TGTGCCAGCAGTGATCCGGGAGCCGCGGGCCGCTCCTACAATGAGCAGTTCTTC
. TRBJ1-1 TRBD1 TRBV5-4 CASSFRGTGQAFF TGTGCCAGCAGCTTTAGGGGGACAGGACAAGCTTTCTTT
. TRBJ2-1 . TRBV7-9 CASSRPRDTYNEQFF TGTGCCAGCAGCCGCCCCAGGGACACCTACAATGAGCAGTTCTTC
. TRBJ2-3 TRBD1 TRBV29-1 CSGAADREKADTQYF TGCAGCGGTGCCGCGGACAGGGAAAAGGCAGATACGCAGTATTTT
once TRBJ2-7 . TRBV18 CASSPVGGDEQYF TGTGCCAGCTCACCCGTGGGGGGAGACGAGCAGTACTTC
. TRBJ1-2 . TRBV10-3 CATASVQVEGYTF TGTGCCACCGCGAGTGTCCAGGTCGAGGGCTACACCTTC
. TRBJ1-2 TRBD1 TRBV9 CASSGTGSGGYTF TGTGCCAGCAGCGGGACAGGGAGTGGTGGCTACACCTTC
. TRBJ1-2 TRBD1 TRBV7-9 CASSPLRTGGDYGYTF TGTGCCAGCAGCCCACTCCGGACAGGGGGTGACTATGGCTACACCTTC
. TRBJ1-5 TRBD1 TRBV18 CASSSRQGNSNQPQHF TGTGCCAGCTCATCCCGACAGGGAAATAGCAATCAGCCCCAGCATTTT
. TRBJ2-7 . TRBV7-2 CASMELYPSHEQYF TGTGCCAGCATGGAACTATACCCTTCTCACGAGCAGTACTTC
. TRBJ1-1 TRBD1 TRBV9 CASSYGQGGEAFF TGTGCCAGCAGCTATGGACAGGGCGGTGAAGCTTTCTTT
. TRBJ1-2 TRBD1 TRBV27 CASSYRGGYGYTF TGTGCCAGCAGTTACAGGGGGGGCTATGGCTACACCTTC
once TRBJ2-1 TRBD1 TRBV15 CATSKGQGPHNEQFF TGTGCCACCAGCAAGGGACAGGGTCCCCACAATGAGCAGTTCTTC
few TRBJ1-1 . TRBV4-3 CASSQGGLMNTEAFF TGCGCCAGCAGCCAAGGGGGACTCATGAACACTGAAGCTTTCTTT
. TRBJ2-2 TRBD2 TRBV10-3 CAISASSGRASGELFF TGTGCCATCAGTGCTTCTAGCGGGAGGGCCTCCGGGGAGCTGTTTTTT
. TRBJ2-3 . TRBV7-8 CASSLTRLGTDTQYF TGTGCCAGCAGCTTAACGAGATTAGGCACAGATACGCAGTATTTT
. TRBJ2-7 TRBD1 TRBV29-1 CSVSDRGLYEQYF TGCAGCGTGTCGGACAGGGGGCTTTACGAGCAGTACTTC